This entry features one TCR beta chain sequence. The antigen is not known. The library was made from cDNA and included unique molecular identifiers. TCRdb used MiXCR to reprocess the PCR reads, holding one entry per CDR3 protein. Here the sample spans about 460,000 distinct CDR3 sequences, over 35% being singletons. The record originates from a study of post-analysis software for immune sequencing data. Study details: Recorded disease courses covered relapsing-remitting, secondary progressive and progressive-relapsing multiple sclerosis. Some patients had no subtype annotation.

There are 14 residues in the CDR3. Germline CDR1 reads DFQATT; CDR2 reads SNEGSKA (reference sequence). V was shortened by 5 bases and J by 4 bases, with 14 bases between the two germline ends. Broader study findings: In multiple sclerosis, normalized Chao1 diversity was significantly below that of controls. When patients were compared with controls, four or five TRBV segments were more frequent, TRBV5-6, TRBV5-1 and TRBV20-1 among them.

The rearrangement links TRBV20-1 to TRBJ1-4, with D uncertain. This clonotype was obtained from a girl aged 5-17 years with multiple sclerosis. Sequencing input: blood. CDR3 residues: CSALAGLSNEKLFF. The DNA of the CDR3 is TGCAGTGCTTTAGCCGGGCTGAGTAATGAAAAACTGTTTTTT.